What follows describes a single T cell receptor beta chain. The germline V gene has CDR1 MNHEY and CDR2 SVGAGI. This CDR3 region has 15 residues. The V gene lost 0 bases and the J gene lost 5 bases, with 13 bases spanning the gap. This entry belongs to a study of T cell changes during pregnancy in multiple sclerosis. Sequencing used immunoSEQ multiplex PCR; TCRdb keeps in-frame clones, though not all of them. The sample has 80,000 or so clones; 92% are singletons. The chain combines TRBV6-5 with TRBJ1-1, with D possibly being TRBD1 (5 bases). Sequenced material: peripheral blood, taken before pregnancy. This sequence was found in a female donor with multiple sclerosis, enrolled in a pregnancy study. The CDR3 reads CASSYSQGIGTEAFF. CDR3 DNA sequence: TGTGCCAGCAGTTACTCGCAGGGAATAGGGACTGAAGCTTTCTTT.